This T cell receptor (beta chain) is from a study of shared clonotypes between healthy human individuals. Study findings and constraints: It was the non-shared clonotypes that had lower generation probabilities than clonotypes shared by all four donors.

Details on this clone: Its antigen remains unknown.

The data were produced by immunoSEQ multiplex PCR, yet TCRdb's version contains in-frame clones alone and is incomplete. The sample carries over a million clones, around 97% recorded once. Between the trimmed V and J ends, which lost 6 bases and 4 bases, there was a span of 13 bases. Germline V gene data show CDR1 as MNHNS and CDR2 as SASEGT. The CDR3 has 13 amino acids. The V call is TRBV6-1, the J call TRBJ2-7; D is uncertain. Material for sequencing was naive CD4+ T cells sorted from blood. As for subset: CD45RA+ positively selected. The TCR sequence derives from a man younger than 45 in good health. CDR3 sequence: CASSPSFRYEQYF. For the CDR3, the DNA is TGTGCCAGCAGCCCGAGTTTTCGATACGAGCAGTACTTC.